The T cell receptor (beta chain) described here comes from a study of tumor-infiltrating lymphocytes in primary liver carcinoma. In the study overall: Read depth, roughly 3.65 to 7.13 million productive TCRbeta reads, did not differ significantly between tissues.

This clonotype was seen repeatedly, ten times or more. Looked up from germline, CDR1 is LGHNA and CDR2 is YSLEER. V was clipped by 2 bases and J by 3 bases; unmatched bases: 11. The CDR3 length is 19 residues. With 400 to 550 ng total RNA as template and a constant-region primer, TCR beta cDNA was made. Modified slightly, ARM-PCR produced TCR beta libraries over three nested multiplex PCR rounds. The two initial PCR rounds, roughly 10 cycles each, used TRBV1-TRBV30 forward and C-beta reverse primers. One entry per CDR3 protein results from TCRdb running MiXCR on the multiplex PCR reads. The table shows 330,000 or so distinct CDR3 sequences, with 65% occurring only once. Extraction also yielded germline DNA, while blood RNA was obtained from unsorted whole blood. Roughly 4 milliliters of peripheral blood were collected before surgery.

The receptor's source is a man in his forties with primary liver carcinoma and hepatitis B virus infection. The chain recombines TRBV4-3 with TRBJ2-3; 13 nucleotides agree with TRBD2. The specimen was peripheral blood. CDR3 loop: CASSQHYRTSGGETDTQYF. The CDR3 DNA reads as TGCGCCAGCAGCCAACATTACCGGACTAGCGGGGGAGAGACAGATACGCAGTATTTT.